Below, 29 T cell receptor beta chains from the same sample are listed, as sequenced in a study of T cell responses to AZD1222 COVID-19 vaccine. Some clones are missing from TCRdb's copy, which holds only in-frame ones; the method was immunoSEQ multiplex PCR. The sample has about 120,000 clones; 70% to 90% are singletons. The material sequenced was peripheral blood, taken on day 0 of AZD1222 vaccination. Receptors were obtained from an adult in good health.

CDR3 loop: CATSREEHTEAFF. The CDR3 nucleotides are TGTGCCACCTCTCGGGAGGAACACACTGAAGCTTTCTTT. The rearrangement joins TRBV6-4 to TRBJ1-1; D gene unclear. V was clipped by 10 bases and J by 3 bases, with 15 bases between them. Germline V gene lookup returns CDR1 MRHNA and CDR2 SNTAGT. There are 13 residues in the CDR3.

The chain combines TRBV19 with TRBJ2-7, with D tentatively TRBD1 (6 bases). V was shortened by 2 bases and J by 5 bases, with 16 bases between the two germline ends. The germline V gene encodes CDR1 LNHDA and CDR2 SQIVND (reference sequence). The CDR3 consists of 15 residues. CDR3 region: CASSIWGRGSNEQYF. CDR3 in DNA: TGTGCCAGTAGTATATGGGGCAGGGGCAGCAACGAGCAGTACTTC.

The chain is built from TRBV19 and TRBJ2-1; 7 positions match TRBD2. Germline CDR1 and CDR2: LNHDA and SQIVND (reference sequence). V lost 4 bases and J lost 6; bases outside the gene matches: 15. The CDR3 is made up of 17 amino acids. This CDR3 is CASSTIPVASGGNEQFF. The CDR3 DNA follows: TGTGCCAGTAGTACAATCCCCGTGGCTAGCGGTGGCAATGAGCAGTTCTTC. Based on the CDR3 plus reference TRBV19 and TRBJ2-1, the full variable domain is DGGITQSPKYLFRKEGQNVTLSCEQNLNHDAMYWYRQDPGQGLRLIYYSQIVNDFQKGDIAEGYSVSREKKESFPLTVTSAQKNPTAFYLCASSTIPVASGGNEQFFGPGTRLTVL.

The chain links TRBV7-2 to TRBJ2-3, with 10 positions matching TRBD2. Per the germline V gene, CDR1 is SGHTA and CDR2 is FQGNSA. The CDR3 is 18 residues long. J lost 1 base, V lost 5 bases, and 12 bases had no gene match. The CDR3 reads CASSLQFSGRVGTDTQYF. CDR3 in DNA: TGTGCCAGCAGCCTACAGTTCAGCGGGAGGGTCGGCACAGATACGCAGTATTTT.

This clone was counted only a few times. The chain combines TRBV2 with TRBJ2-1, with a tentative D call TRBD2 (5 bases). This CDR3 is 15 amino acids long. V lost 7 bases and J lost 0, with 13 bases in between. Germline CDR1 reads SNHLY; CDR2 reads FYNNEI. The CDR3 region is CASIGLRSSYNEQFF. The DNA of the CDR3 is TGTGCCAGCATTGGACTTCGGAGCTCCTACAATGAGCAGTTCTTC.

The chain recombines TRBV21-1 with TRBJ1-5; the table names TRBD1, a call not compared with the DNA. TRBV21-1 is a listed pseudogene. This CDR3 has 14 amino acids. The CDR3 DNA follows: TGTGCCAGCAGCCTAAACAGGGTTACTCAGCCCCAGCATTTT. As protein: CASSLNRVTQPQHF.

About this clone itself: The same CDR3 also results from other DNA sequences found in this sample. CDR3 DNA sequence: TGTGCCACCAGTGTAGGAGAGACCCAGTACTTC. Amino acid sequence: CATSVGETQYF. The V gene is TRBV24-1, the J gene TRBJ2-5; D not resolved. Deletions cut 5 bases from V and 4 bases from J, with 4 bases between. Germline V lookup: CDR1 KGHDR, CDR2 SFDVKD. The CDR3 is 11 amino acids.

The chain uses TRBV28 and TRBJ1-2; 8 nucleotides align to TRBD1. This CDR3 comprises 15 residues. The germline gives CDR1 MDHEN, CDR2 SYDVKM. V was pared by 6 bases and J by 4 bases, with 10 bases of the junction left unmatched. This CDR3 reads CASSSGTGDLYGYTF. CDR3 nucleotides: TGTGCCAGCAGCTCCGGGACAGGCGACCTCTATGGCTACACCTTC.

The chain is built from TRBV5-4 and TRBJ2-3; weak D call: TRBD2 (5 bases). The CDR3 is 17 residues long. Trimming took off 1 base at V and 2 bases at J, with 17 bases between the two ends. The germline gives CDR1 SGHNT, CDR2 YYREEE (reference sequence). CDR3: CASSLLELVGITDTQYF. CDR3 coding DNA: TGTGCCAGCAGCTTGTTAGAACTAGTCGGGATCACAGATACGCAGTATTTT.

The chain recombines TRBV27 with TRBJ1-2; a weak D match, TRBD1 (6 bases). The CDR3 extends over 16 amino acids. Trimming removed 0 bases from V and 7 bases from J, with 18 bases in between. Germline V CDR1 and CDR2: MNHEY, SMNVEV (reference sequence). In DNA form, the CDR3 reads TGTGCCAGCAGTTTATCTTCGTCAACAGGGCTTTCTGGCTACACCTTC. Encoded protein: CASSLSSSTGLSGYTF.

The chain has TRBV19 and TRBJ2-1, with 11 positions matching TRBD2. The ends lost 5 bases at V and 2 bases at J; junction bases unmatched: 5. The CDR3 runs to 16 residues. Germline CDR1 reads LNHDA; CDR2 reads SQIVND (reference sequence). CDR3 sequence (DNA): TGTGCCAGTAGTCCCTCGGGACTAGCGGCCTACAATGAGCAGTTCTTC. Its protein product is CASSPSGLAAYNEQFF.

The V and J genes are TRBV6-5 and TRBJ1-5; D not resolved. V was pared by 6 bases and J by 4 bases, with 16 bases between. This CDR3 is 15 amino acids long. CDR1 is MNHEY, CDR2 SVGAGI, per germline. CDR3 sequence: CASSILGVSNQPQHF. DNA of the CDR3: TGTGCCAGCAGCATACTTGGGGTCAGTAATCAGCCCCAGCATTTT.

The chain uses TRBV5-8 and TRBJ2-5; D ambiguous. The CDR3 is 14 residues long. V was shortened by 2 bases and J by 5 bases, with 13 bases between the two germline ends. Germline lookup yields CDR1 SGHTS and CDR2 YDEGEE. In DNA, the CDR3 is TGTGCCAGCAGCTTATACGTAGGATGGGAGACCCAGTACTTC. As protein: CASSLYVGWETQYF. Combining the CDR3 with reference TRBV5-8 and TRBJ2-5 gives the whole variable domain EAGVTQSPTHLIKTRGQQATLRCSPISGHTSVYWYQQALGLGLQFLLWYDEGEERNRGNFPPRFSGRQFPNYSSELNVNALELEDSALYLCASSLYVGWETQYFGPGTRLLVL.

The chain couples TRBV7-3 to TRBJ2-1; D unresolved. This CDR3 is 15 amino acids long. The germline V gene has CDR1 SGHTA and CDR2 FQGTGA. The V end was cut by 2 bases, the J end by 5 bases, with 13 bases between. In DNA, the CDR3 is TGTGCCAGCAGCTTAGAGCTACCGGGTGACAATGAGCAGTTCTTC. Translated, it gives CASSLELPGDNEQFF.

The chain is built from TRBV16 and TRBJ2-7, with D possibly being TRBD1 (6 bases). The CDR3 has 15 amino acids. CDR1 and CDR2 (germline): KGHSY, FQNENV. V lost 0 bases to trimming and J lost 3 bases, with 12 bases between them. CDR3 bases: TGTGCCAGCAGCCAATCAAGGACAGATTACTACGAGCAGTACTTC. Protein sequence: CASSQSRTDYYEQYF. Full variable domain (remainder filled in from reference TRBV16 and TRBJ2-7): GEEVAQTPKHLVRGEGQKAKLYCAPIKGHSYVFWYQQVLKNEFKFLISFQNENVFDETGMPKERFSAKCLPNSPCSLEIQATKLEDSAVYFCASSQSRTDYYEQYFGPGTRLTVT.

This sequence joins TRBV4-3 and TRBJ1-6, with D possibly TRBD1 on 5 matching bases. In germline, CDR1 is LGHNA, CDR2 YSLEER. The V and J ends lost 5 bases and 7 bases respectively, with 15 bases between them. This CDR3 is built from 15 residues. The CDR3 protein is CASSGSQGRNSPLHF. Written as DNA, the CDR3 is TGCGCCAGCAGCGGGTCTCAGGGACGGAATTCACCCCTCCACTTT.

This clone was counted many times. J is TRBJ2-7 and V is TRBV7-9, with unresolved D. This CDR3 has 12 amino acids. Germline CDR1 reads SEHNR; CDR2 reads FQNEAQ (reference sequence). Trimming left V 4 bases short and J 3 bases short, with 7 bases between. CDR3 in amino acids: CASSWQLYEQYF. As DNA, the CDR3 is TGTGCCAGCAGCTGGCAGCTCTACGAGCAGTACTTC.

This clone has just a few counts. This sequence joins TRBV19 and TRBJ1-4; D ambiguous. CDR1 is LNHDA, CDR2 SQIVND, per germline (reference sequence). There are 15 residues in the CDR3. With 5 bases removed from V and 7 bases from J, the gap between germline ends came to 17 bases. The DNA of the CDR3 is TGTGCCAGTAGTCTTCCGGGCAGATGGGGTGAAAAACTGTTTTTT. Residues: CASSLPGRWGEKLFF.

V is TRBV7-9 and J is TRBJ2-7; 8 bases agree with TRBD1. J lost 7 bases, V lost 3 bases, and 8 bases had no gene match. CDR1 and CDR2 from the germline V gene are SEHNR and FQNEAQ (reference sequence). The CDR3 loop spans 14 amino acids. The CDR3: CASSFGQGGAEQYF. Written as DNA, the CDR3 is TGTGCCAGCAGCTTTGGACAGGGTGGCGCGGAGCAGTACTTC.

The J gene is TRBJ2-5, the V gene TRBV28; 8 nucleotides agree with TRBD1. The V and J ends lost 4 bases and 1 base, in that order; junction bases with no gene match: 11. CDR1 MDHEN and CDR2 SYDVKM come from the germline V gene. The CDR3 consists of 17 residues. This CDR3 is CASSSAPDRGFQETQYF. The CDR3 region has the DNA TGTGCCAGCAGTTCCGCCCCCGACAGGGGATTCCAAGAGACCCAGTACTTC.

This chain uses TRBV7-2 with TRBJ1-1; D may be TRBD1 (5 bases). The CDR3 runs to 14 residues. CDR1 SGHTA and CDR2 FQGNSA come from the germline V gene. Trimming left V 0 bases short and J 5 bases short, with 10 bases between. The CDR3 region has the DNA TGTGCCAGCAGCTTAGCGCGGGACGGTACTGAAGCTTTCTTT. It encodes CASSLARDGTEAFF.

The chain is built from TRBV12-5 and TRBJ1-5, with D tentatively TRBD1 (6 bases). The length of the CDR3 is 17 residues. The V end lost 3 bases, the J end lost 1 base, and 16 bases lay between the germline ends. CDR1 LGHNT and CDR2 FRNRAP come from the germline V gene. DNA for the CDR3: TGTGCTAGTGGTTTTTTAACAGGGACACCGAGCAATCAGCCCCAGCATTTT. Amino acids: CASGFLTGTPSNQPQHF.

The V gene is TRBV5-1, the J gene TRBJ2-7, with D maybe TRBD2 (6 bases). Germline CDR1 is SGHRS and CDR2 is YFSETQ. V was shortened by 4 bases and J by 2 bases, with 25 bases between the two germline ends. The CDR3 totals 18 residues. The CDR3 coding sequence is TGCGCCAGCAGCCCGGAGGGACTCAGGGACCGTTTTACCTACGAGCAGTACTTC. It is translated as CASSPEGLRDRFTYEQYF.

V gene TRBV19 combines with J gene TRBJ1-4; 8 bases line up with TRBD1. The junction had 10 bases not matched to a gene; V was cut back by 1 base and J by 6 bases. The CDR3 covers 17 residues. Germline V gene lookup returns CDR1 LNHDA and CDR2 SQIVND (reference sequence). The chain's CDR3 is CASSIGVRGQFDEKLFF. The DNA of the CDR3 is TGTGCCAGTAGTATAGGGGTCAGGGGGCAGTTTGATGAAAAACTGTTTTTT.

The V gene is TRBV19, the J gene TRBJ1-6; no firm D call. V lost 5 bases to trimming and J lost 7 bases, with 6 bases between them. The CDR3 runs to 12 residues. Germline V gives CDR1 LNHDA, CDR2 SQIVND (reference sequence). The CDR3 sequence is CASSLRNSPLHF. The CDR3 DNA is TGTGCCAGTAGTCTGCGGAATTCACCCCTCCACTTT.

The genes are TRBV15 and TRBJ1-2, with unresolved D. The CDR3 loop spans 15 amino acids. The germline V gene has CDR1 LNHNV and CDR2 YYDKDF (reference sequence). V was clipped by 3 bases and J by 4 bases, with 15 bases between them. The CDR3 DNA reads TGTGCCACCAGCAGGGACCTGCAGGCCCCCTATGGCTACACCTTC. This sequence encodes CATSRDLQAPYGYTF.

V gene TRBV19 combines with J gene TRBJ1-2, with 9 nucleotides matching TRBD1. This CDR3 has 14 residues. Per the germline V gene, CDR1 is LNHDA and CDR2 is SQIVND (reference sequence). The V segment lost 9 bases and the J segment 6 bases; nucleotides outside the gene matches: 11. CDR3 in DNA: TGTGCCAGCAGCTCCGGGACAGGGTTAAATGGCTACACCTTC. Protein: CASSSGTGLNGYTF.

The chain employs TRBV9 and TRBJ1-3; D gene uncertain. The V end lost 0 bases, the J end lost 0 bases, and 10 bases lay between the germline ends. CDR3 length equals 16 residues. Germline-derived CDR1 and CDR2 are SGDLS and YYNGEE. In DNA, the CDR3 is TGTGCCAGCAGCGTAGGGGTGGGGAACTCTGGAAACACCATATATTTT. This sequence encodes CASSVGVGNSGNTIYF.

The rearrangement joins TRBV10-2 to TRBJ1-2; 8 bases are a match to TRBD1. Trimming took 3 bases from V and 3 from J; bases not matched to a gene: 6. CDR1 is WSHSY and CDR2 is SAAADI in the germline V gene. This CDR3 is 15 amino acids long. For the CDR3, the DNA is TGCGCCAGCAGTGATTACACAGGGGGGGACTATGGCTACACCTTC. Translated, it gives CASSDYTGGDYGYTF.